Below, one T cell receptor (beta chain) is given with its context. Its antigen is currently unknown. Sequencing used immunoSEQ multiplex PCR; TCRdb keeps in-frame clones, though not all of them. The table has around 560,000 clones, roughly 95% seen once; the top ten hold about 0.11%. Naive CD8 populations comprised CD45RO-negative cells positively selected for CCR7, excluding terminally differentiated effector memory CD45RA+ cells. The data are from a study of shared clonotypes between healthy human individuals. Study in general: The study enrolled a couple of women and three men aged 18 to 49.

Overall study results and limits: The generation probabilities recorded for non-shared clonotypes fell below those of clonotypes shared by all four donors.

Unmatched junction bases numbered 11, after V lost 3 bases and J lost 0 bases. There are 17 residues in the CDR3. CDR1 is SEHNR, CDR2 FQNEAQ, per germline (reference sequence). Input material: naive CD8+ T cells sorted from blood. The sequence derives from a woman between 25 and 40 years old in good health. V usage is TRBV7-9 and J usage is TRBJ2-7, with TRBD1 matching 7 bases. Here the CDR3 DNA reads TGTGCCAGCAGCTTCGCCTCACAGGGGCCGAGCTCCTACGAGCAGTACTTC. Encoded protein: CASSFASQGPSSYEQYF.